Each of the 3 T cell receptor beta chains below was sequenced from the same sample in a study of OX40 agonist ivuxolimab in advanced cancers. Sequenced by immunoSEQ multiplex PCR; TCRdb stores in-frame clones only, minus some. The sample holds over 80,000 clones, around 87% seen once. Sample: CD4+ or CD8+ T cells sorted from blood, taken in a trial of the OX40 agonist ivuxolimab. These receptors came from an adult with an advanced solid tumor such as melanoma, head and neck, liver or kidney cancer.

The rearrangement joins TRBV5-1 to TRBJ1-6; weak D call: TRBD1 (5 bases). The CDR3 covers 16 residues. Germline V gives CDR1 SGHRS, CDR2 YFSETQ. V was cut by 0 bases and J by 13 bases, with 20 bases left in between. CDR3 amino acids: CASSLEGSGRSTPLHF. The CDR3 DNA is TGCGCCAGCAGCTTGGAGGGGTCCGGACGGAGTACTCCCCTCCACTTT.

CDR3 DNA sequence: TGTGCCAACTCAGATCTAGAGAAAGGTGACACTGAAGCTTTCTTT. It translates to CANSDLEKGDTEAFF. V usage is TRBV6-6 and J usage is TRBJ1-1; no clear D gene. This CDR3 region has 15 residues. V dropped 10 bases and J dropped 3 bases, with 21 bases sitting between them. CDR1 MNHNY and CDR2 SVGAGI come from the germline V gene (reference sequence).

The rearrangement joins TRBV9 to TRBJ2-1, with TRBD2 matching over 12 bases. The V gene's germline CDR1 is SGDLS and CDR2 YYNGEE. The CDR3 has 16 amino acids. V was clipped by 3 bases and J by 4 bases; unmatched bases: 5. This CDR3 reads CASSALAGGVYNEQFF. CDR3 sequence (DNA): TGTGCCAGCAGCGCCCTAGCGGGAGGGGTTTACAATGAGCAGTTCTTC.